The 18 T cell receptor beta chains below come from one sample, sequenced in a study of OX40 agonist ivuxolimab in advanced cancers. Using immunoSEQ multiplex PCR, the repertoire was profiled, and TCRdb retains in-frame clones only, with some absent. The sample consists of about 61,000 clones, over 80% of them appearing once. The sequences come from CD4+ or CD8+ T cells sorted from blood, collected in a trial of the OX40 agonist ivuxolimab. The receptors were gathered from an adult with an advanced solid tumor such as melanoma, head and neck, liver or kidney cancer.

This sequence joins TRBV5-1 and TRBJ1-1, with D tentatively TRBD1 (5 bases). The germline V gene encodes CDR1 SGHRS and CDR2 YFSETQ. With 3 bases removed from V and 6 bases from J, the gap between germline ends came to 12 bases. There are 13 residues in the CDR3. The CDR3 DNA sequence: TGCGCCAGCAGCTCCCAGGGTGTCGCTGAAGCTTTCTTT. Amino acids: CASSSQGVAEAFF.

The V call is TRBV5-4, the J call TRBJ2-1; a weak D match, TRBD1 (6 bases). Germline V lookup: CDR1 SGHNT, CDR2 YYREEE (reference sequence). This CDR3 has 15 residues. Trimming removed 5 bases from V and 1 base from J, with 13 bases in between. Here the CDR3 reads CASRAQGESYNEQFF. As DNA, the CDR3 is TGTGCCAGCAGAGCACAGGGAGAATCCTACAATGAGCAGTTCTTC.

The chain has TRBV5-8 and TRBJ2-1; weak D call: TRBD1 (5 bases). This CDR3 has 19 residues. With 4 bases removed from V and 2 bases from J, the gap between germline ends came to 25 bases. CDR1 SGHTS and CDR2 YDEGEE come from the germline V gene. The CDR3 sequence is CASSGNFIGGASPYNEQFF. The CDR3 coding sequence is TGTGCCAGCAGCGGTAATTTTATCGGTGGGGCGAGCCCCTACAATGAGCAGTTCTTC.

This sequence joins TRBV5-1 and TRBJ2-5; 14 nucleotides agree with TRBD2. CDR3 length equals 16 residues. Losses at the gene ends were 3 bases for V and 3 bases for J; bases not matched to a gene: 4. Germline V gives CDR1 SGHRS, CDR2 YFSETQ. CDR3 in DNA: TGCGCCAGCAGCTCGGGACTAGCGGGGGCCAAAGAGACCCAGTACTTC. It specifies CASSSGLAGAKETQYF. Complete variable domain (other parts from reference TRBV5-1 and TRBJ2-5): KAGVTQTPRYLIKTRGQQVTLSCSPISGHRSVSWYQQTPGQGLQFLFEYFSETQRNKGNFPGRFSGRQFSNSRSEMNVSTLELGDSALYLCASSSGLAGAKETQYFGPGTRLLVL.

The gene calls are TRBV11-3 and TRBJ1-5; D unresolved. The CDR3 is made up of 10 amino acids. Between the trimmed V and J ends, which lost 7 bases and 10 bases, there was a span of 8 bases. Germline lookup yields CDR1 SGHNT and CDR2 YENEEA. The CDR3 spells CASNGYPQHF. CDR3 bases: TGTGCCAGCAATGGTTACCCCCAGCATTTT.

This sequence joins TRBV7-3 and TRBJ2-3, with D possibly being TRBD1 or TRBD2 (5 bases each). V lost 2 bases, J lost 6 bases, and 18 bases lay in between. The CDR3 runs 16 residues. CDR1 is SGHTA and CDR2 is FQGTGA in the germline V gene. The CDR3 nucleotides are TGTGCCAGCAGCTTAGGGGATCGGGGCCCGGGGGATACGCAGTATTTT. This codes for CASSLGDRGPGDTQYF.

This chain links TRBV21-1 with TRBJ1-4. TRBV21-1 is assigned pseudogene status. The CDR3 length is 14 residues. CDR3 sequence: CASSGQDGYEKLFF. The CDR3 nucleotides are TGTGCCAGCAGCGGTCAGGACGGATATGAAAAACTGTTTTTT.

V and J are TRBV5-1 and TRBJ2-1, with 10 bases that match TRBD2. Trimming took 4 bases from V and 0 from J; bases not matched to a gene: 4. Germline V lookup: CDR1 SGHRS, CDR2 YFSETQ. CDR3 length: 16 amino acids. CDR3 amino acids: CASSMTSGRSYNEQFF. CDR3 DNA: TGCGCCAGCAGCATGACTAGCGGGCGCTCCTACAATGAGCAGTTCTTC. Filled out from reference TRBV5-1 and TRBJ2-1, the complete variable domain reads KAGVTQTPRYLIKTRGQQVTLSCSPISGHRSVSWYQQTPGQGLQFLFEYFSETQRNKGNFPGRFSGRQFSNSRSEMNVSTLELGDSALYLCASSMTSGRSYNEQFFGPGTRLTVL.

The V and J genes are TRBV30 and TRBJ2-7; D unclear. Germline values: CDR1 GTSNPN, CDR2 SVGIG (reference sequence). The CDR3 is made up of 11 amino acids. V lost 0 bases and J lost 2, with 2 bases in between. In nucleotides, the CDR3 is TGTGCCTGGAGTGTTGCCTACGAGCAGTACTTC. Encoded protein: CAWSVAYEQYF.

The V call is TRBV6-5, the J call TRBJ1-2; TRBD1 is a possible D gene (6 bases). The CDR3 totals 14 residues. Trimming cost V 2 bases and J 6 bases, with 13 bases left between them. Germline V gene sequence: CDR1 MNHEY, CDR2 SVGAGI. CDR3 region: CASSYLRTDHGYTF. DNA for the CDR3: TGTGCCAGCAGTTACCTCCGGACAGACCATGGCTACACCTTC.

The chain links TRBV7-2 to TRBJ2-5, with D possibly TRBD2 on 6 matching bases. The CDR3 spans 13 residues. Germline V CDR1 and CDR2: SGHTA, FQGNSA. The V end was cut by 4 bases, the J end by 5 bases, with 11 bases between. The CDR3 DNA follows: TGTGCCAGCAGCTCCGGGACTCGGGAGACCCAGTACTTC. This codes for CASSSGTRETQYF. The variable domain in full, completed from reference TRBV7-2 and TRBJ2-5, reads GAGVSQSPSNKVTEKGKDVELRCDPISGHTALYWYRQSLGQGLEFLIYFQGNSAPDKSGLPSDRFSAERTGGSVSTLTIQRTQQEDSAVYLCASSSGTRETQYFGPGTRLLVL.

This chain joins TRBV7-9 and TRBJ1-2; no clear D. Trimming took off 3 bases at V and 0 bases at J, with 14 bases between the two ends. CDR1 SEHNR and CDR2 FQNEAQ come from the germline V gene (reference sequence). CDR3 length: 16 amino acids. The CDR3 region is CASSLDLERANYGYTF. As DNA, the CDR3 is TGTGCCAGCAGCTTGGATTTGGAACGGGCTAACTATGGCTACACCTTC.

V gene TRBV29-1 combines with J gene TRBJ1-5; possible D gene TRBD1, 6 bases. The CDR3 spans 13 residues. The V end was cut by 6 bases, the J end by 3 bases, with 12 bases between. Germline V CDR1 and CDR2: SQVTM, ANQGSEA. The CDR3 loop is CSVEGEANQPQHF. The CDR3 DNA reads TGCAGCGTGGAGGGGGAGGCCAATCAGCCCCAGCATTTT.

The rearrangement joins TRBV7-2 to TRBJ2-2; D may be TRBD1 (6 bases). The length of the CDR3 is 13 residues. Trimming cost V 4 bases and J 7 bases, with 10 bases left between them. Germline CDR1 reads SGHTA; CDR2 reads FQGNSA. The CDR3 here is CASSSRGSGELFF. CDR3 nucleotide sequence: TGTGCCAGCAGCTCCAGGGGCAGCGGGGAGCTGTTTTTT.

The chain recombines TRBV10-3 with TRBJ2-7; no definite D call. Between the trimmed V and J ends, which lost 3 bases and 5 bases, there was a span of 5 bases. CDR3 length equals 11 residues. Germline CDR1 and CDR2: ENHRY and SYGVKD. The CDR3 spells CAISEGNEQYF. DNA for the CDR3: TGTGCCATCAGTGAAGGGAACGAGCAGTACTTC.

As DNA, the CDR3 is TGTGCCAGTAAGGGGACGGGCTTGAACACTGAAGCTTTCTTT. It yields the protein CASKGTGLNTEAFF. The chain employs TRBV19 and TRBJ1-1; maybe TRBD1 (5 bases). Trimming took 7 bases from V and 0 from J, leaving 12 bases between them. This CDR3 has 14 residues. The V gene's germline CDR1 is LNHDA and CDR2 SQIVND (reference sequence).

The chain carries TRBV30 and TRBJ1-1; tentatively, D is TRBD1 (5 bases). V gave up 1 base and J gave up 6 bases, with 6 bases separating them. The CDR3 loop spans 11 amino acids. Germline-derived CDR1 and CDR2 are GTSNPN and SVGIG (reference sequence). This CDR3 reads CAWSGGPEAFF. For the CDR3, the DNA is TGTGCCTGGAGTGGGGGCCCTGAAGCTTTCTTT.

This chain uses TRBV6-1 with TRBJ1-1, with D perhaps TRBD1 (5 bases). Germline CDR1 is MNHNS and CDR2 is SASEGT. The CDR3 extends over 13 amino acids. The V end lost 6 bases, the J end lost 1 base, and 9 bases lay between the germline ends. CDR3 sequence reads: CASSPQGNTEAFF. The CDR3 bases are TGTGCCAGCAGCCCCCAGGGGAACACTGAAGCTTTCTTT.